The 27 T cell receptor beta chains listed next were all sequenced from one sample in a study of blood T cell dynamics during melanoma immunotherapy. The sample's time point: pre-treatment baseline. The method was immunoSEQ multiplex PCR; TCRdb's version includes in-frame clones alone and lacks a portion of them. This table has approximately 15,000 clones, approximately 86% appearing once. Here the sequenced sample was blood, taken from a patient treated with checkpoint blockade. The origin of the receptors is a human donor with melanoma.

The CDR3 bases are TGTGCCAGCAGTGACACGACTGTAACGGGCGAAAAACTGTTTTTT. Residues: CASSDTTVTGEKLFF. This chain uses TRBV6-4 with TRBJ1-4; no firm D call. V was trimmed by 2 bases and J by 8 bases, leaving 15 bases between them. Germline CDR1 reads MRHNA; CDR2 reads SNTAGT. The CDR3 extends over 15 amino acids.

The chain joins TRBV15 to TRBJ2-3; TRBD1 matches 7 bases. CDR3 length: 15 residues. Germline CDR1 LNHNV, CDR2 YYDKDF (reference sequence). J was trimmed by 1 base and V by 4 bases; bases with no gene match: 5. The CDR3 sequence is CATSTRQGRTDTQYF. The CDR3 bases are TGTGCCACCAGCACTCGACAGGGACGCACAGATACGCAGTATTTT.

The chain's CDR3 is CASSLDAAYEQYF. The CDR3 region has the DNA TGTGCCAGCAGCTTAGATGCCGCCTACGAGCAGTACTTC. The chain links TRBV11-2 to TRBJ2-7; D gene ambiguous. The CDR3 has 13 amino acids. V gave up 0 bases and J gave up 2 bases, with 5 bases separating them. The germline V gene has CDR1 SGHAT and CDR2 FQNNGV. The full variable domain, completed using reference TRBV11-2 and TRBJ2-7, is EAGVAQSPRYKIIEKRQSVAFWCNPISGHATLYWYQQILGQGPKLLIQFQNNGVVDDSQLPKDRFSAERLKGVDSTLKIQPAKLEDSAVYLCASSLDAAYEQYFGPGTRLTVT.

The chain combines TRBV5-4 with TRBJ1-1; D is perhaps TRBD1 (5 bases). The CDR3 sequence is 14 residues long. V was shortened by 5 bases and J by 5 bases, with 16 bases between the two germline ends. Germline V CDR1 and CDR2: SGHNT, YYREEE (reference sequence). CDR3 region: CASRSVGARTEAFF. CDR3 DNA: TGTGCCAGCAGGTCCGTAGGGGCGCGTACTGAAGCTTTCTTT.

The chain employs TRBV30 and TRBJ2-5; tentative D call: TRBD1 (6 bases). The V gene lost 0 bases and the J gene lost 4 bases, with 12 bases spanning the gap. Germline CDR1 reads GTSNPN; CDR2 reads SVGIG (reference sequence). This CDR3 has 14 residues. The CDR3 here is CAWSVPGASETQYF. The CDR3 nucleotides are TGTGCCTGGAGTGTACCAGGGGCATCAGAGACCCAGTACTTC.

The CDR3 region has the DNA TGTGCCAGTAGTATCGGGGTGGGTCAGCCCCAGCATTTT. It encodes CASSIGVGQPQHF. V usage is TRBV19 and J usage is TRBJ1-5; D not certain. The V gene lost 3 bases and the J gene lost 6 bases, with 9 bases spanning the gap. The CDR3 totals 13 residues. Germline lookup yields CDR1 LNHDA and CDR2 SQIVND (reference sequence).

J is TRBJ2-1 and V is TRBV5-1, with 8 positions matching TRBD2. Germline V gene data show CDR1 as SGHRS and CDR2 as YFSETQ. After removal of 2 bases from V and 7 bases from J, the junction contained 8 bases not matched to a gene. This CDR3 spans 15 amino acids. CDR3: CASSLSGRESNEQFF. In nucleotides, the CDR3 is TGCGCCAGCAGCTTAAGCGGGAGAGAAAGTAATGAGCAGTTCTTC.

This chain uses TRBV6-1 with TRBJ1-1; no definite D call. CDR1 and CDR2 (germline): MNHNS, SASEGT. Trimming pared 1 base from V and 5 bases from J, leaving 14 bases between. This CDR3 is 15 amino acids long. The CDR3, as DNA: TGTGCCAGCAGTGAAGTTGAGGTAACTAAAACTGAAGCTTTCTTT. Translation: CASSEVEVTKTEAFF.

V usage is TRBV10-3 and J usage is TRBJ1-1, with D maybe TRBD1 (5 bases). The germline V and J ends were trimmed by 4 bases and 7 bases, with 16 bases remaining between them. Germline CDR1 and CDR2: ENHRY and SYGVKD. CDR3 length: 14 residues. The CDR3 loop is CAISVGTAVSEAFF. CDR3 nucleotides: TGTGCCATCAGTGTCGGGACTGCGGTCAGTGAAGCTTTCTTT.

This clone was detected only once. The chain joins TRBV7-9 to TRBJ2-3; 11 nucleotides line up with TRBD2. The V segment lost 4 bases and the J segment 7 bases; nucleotides outside the gene matches: 16. Per germline, CDR1 SEHNR and CDR2 FQNEAQ (reference sequence). There are 18 residues in the CDR3. CDR3 DNA: TGTGCCAGCAGCTCGCCTCGTACTAGCGGGAGTACTTTGAATACGCAGTATTTT. Protein: CASSSPRTSGSTLNTQYF.

The chain has TRBV18 and TRBJ1-1, with D possibly being TRBD1 (5 bases). The germline gives CDR1 KGHSH, CDR2 LQKENI. The CDR3 is made up of 12 amino acids. V was cut by 2 bases and J by 6 bases, with 7 bases left in between. This chain's CDR3 is CASSPDSAEAFF. CDR3 coding DNA: TGTGCCAGCTCACCAGACAGCGCTGAAGCTTTCTTT. Full variable domain (outside the CDR3, taken from reference TRBV18 and TRBJ1-1): NAGVMQNPRHLVRRRGQEARLRCSPMKGHSHVYWYRQLPEEGLKFMVYLQKENIIDESGMPKERFSAEFPKEGPSILRIQQVVRGDSAAYFCASSPDSAEAFFGQGTRLTVV.

V usage is TRBV7-8 and J usage is TRBJ2-7, with unresolved D. CDR3 size: 15 residues. Per the germline V gene, CDR1 is SGHVS and CDR2 is FQNEAQ. Trimming removed 1 base at V and 1 base at J, with 11 bases between. For the CDR3, the DNA is TGTGCCAGCAGCTTAGGTCGGTTAGCTTCCTACGAGCAGTACTTC. Translating it yields CASSLGRLASYEQYF.

V gene TRBV11-2 combines with J gene TRBJ2-2; 12 nucleotides line up with TRBD2. With V trimmed by 6 bases and J by 7 bases, 9 bases remained unmatched. Germline assignment: CDR1 SGHAT and CDR2 FQNNGV. The CDR3 is 16 amino acids. The CDR3 loop reads CASRLGTSGPLGELFF. The DNA for the CDR3 is TGTGCCAGCAGACTTGGGACTAGCGGGCCCCTCGGGGAGCTGTTTTTT.

The rearrangement joins TRBV11-2 to TRBJ2-7, with 9 bases matching TRBD2. This CDR3 has 15 amino acids. Germline V gene data show CDR1 as SGHAT and CDR2 as FQNNGV. V lost 5 bases and J lost 5; bases outside the gene matches: 10. This CDR3 is CASSPWAGGPDEQYF. DNA for the CDR3: TGTGCCAGCAGCCCGTGGGCGGGAGGGCCGGACGAGCAGTACTTC.

V and J are TRBV6-5 and TRBJ1-1; unclear D gene. This CDR3 has 16 amino acids. The V end lost 0 bases, the J end lost 0 bases, and 11 bases lay between the germline ends. Per germline, CDR1 MNHEY and CDR2 SVGAGI. The CDR3 reads CASSYSAPPMNTEAFF. The CDR3 DNA sequence: TGTGCCAGCAGTTACTCGGCACCTCCGATGAACACTGAAGCTTTCTTT.

The genes are TRBV29-1 and TRBJ1-1, with D possibly TRBD1 on 5 matching bases. V dropped 6 bases and J dropped 8 bases, with 19 bases sitting between them. Germline CDR1 and CDR2: SQVTM and ANQGSEA. This CDR3 has 13 residues. The CDR3: CSVPKEGRGEAFF. CDR3 nucleotides: TGCAGCGTCCCCAAGGAAGGGCGGGGGGAAGCTTTCTTT.

This clone is a singleton in its sample. The J gene is TRBJ1-6, the V gene TRBV7-3; D unresolved. This CDR3 has 14 residues. Trimming removed 1 base at V and 6 bases at J, with 7 bases between. The germline V gene encodes CDR1 SGHTA and CDR2 FQGTGA. The CDR3 protein is CASSLMISNSPLHF. The CDR3 nucleotides are TGTGCCAGCAGCTTAATGATAAGTAATTCACCCCTCCACTTT. The full variable domain, with the rest looked up from reference TRBV7-3 and TRBJ1-6, is GAGVSQTPSNKVTEKGKYVELRCDPISGHTALYWYRQSLGQGPEFLIYFQGTGAADDSGLPNDRFFAVRPEGSVSTLKIQRTERGDSAVYLCASSLMISNSPLHFGNGTRLTVT.

This chain links TRBV10-1 with TRBJ1-1; tentatively, D is TRBD1 (5 bases). V was shortened by 2 bases and J by 0 bases, with 7 bases between the two germline ends. The CDR3 has 14 amino acids. Looked up from germline, CDR1 is WNHNN and CDR2 is SYGVQD (reference sequence). The CDR3 spells CASSEDSVNTEAFF. The DNA for the CDR3 is TGCGCCAGCAGTGAGGACAGTGTGAACACTGAAGCTTTCTTT.

V gene TRBV5-1 combines with J gene TRBJ2-5; a weak D match, TRBD1 (6 bases). The CDR3 sequence is 14 residues long. CDR1 and CDR2 (germline): SGHRS, YFSETQ. V was clipped by 4 bases and J by 3 bases, with 13 bases between them. CDR3 amino acids: CASSPAAGEETQYF. The CDR3 DNA reads TGCGCCAGCAGCCCGGCGGCAGGGGAAGAGACCCAGTACTTC.

The chain joins TRBV2 to TRBJ1-2; a possible D gene is TRBD1 (6 bases). Germline loops: CDR1 SNHLY, CDR2 FYNNEI. CDR3 length: 15 residues. V lost 6 bases, J lost 4 bases, and 18 bases lay in between. This CDR3 reads CASSKQGGTSYGYTF. The DNA for the CDR3 is TGTGCCAGCAGCAAACAAGGGGGTACGAGCTATGGCTACACCTTC.

The chain has TRBV15 and TRBJ2-5; tentatively, D is TRBD2 (6 bases). CDR1 LNHNV and CDR2 YYDKDF come from the germline V gene (reference sequence). The V end lost 11 bases, the J end lost 8 bases, and 18 bases lay between the germline ends. CDR3 length equals 12 residues. The CDR3 sequence: CAGGLPRPTQYF. The CDR3 DNA reads TGTGCCGGGGGACTCCCTCGTCCCACCCAGTACTTC.

The chain uses TRBV5-1 and TRBJ1-5; D perhaps matches TRBD1 (5 bases). Germline V lookup: CDR1 SGHRS, CDR2 YFSETQ. The CDR3 runs 15 residues. Trimming shortened V by 2 bases and J by 7 bases, and 16 bases separated the two germline ends. As DNA, the CDR3 is TGCGCCAGCAGCTTAAACGGGCAGGGAGAGCAGCCCCAGCATTTT. It codes for CASSLNGQGEQPQHF.

The gene calls are TRBV5-1 and TRBJ2-7; 7 bases are a match to TRBD1. The CDR3 has 13 residues. V was clipped by 4 bases and J by 6 bases; unmatched bases: 7. Germline assignment: CDR1 SGHRS and CDR2 YFSETQ. The DNA of the CDR3 is TGCGCCAGCAGCCGATTGGACAGGTCCGAGCAGTACTTC. Protein product: CASSRLDRSEQYF.

The chain is built from TRBV5-4 and TRBJ2-7, with TRBD2 matching 8 bases. Germline V CDR1 and CDR2: SGHNT, YYREEE (reference sequence). CDR3 length: 13 residues. V was pared by 6 bases and J by 5 bases, with 7 bases of the junction left unmatched. The CDR3 DNA is TGTGCCAGCACCATAGCGGGAAGTAACGAGCAGTACTTC. It translates to CASTIAGSNEQYF.

The chain carries TRBV5-1 and TRBJ2-5; maybe TRBD2 (6 bases). This CDR3 spans 15 amino acids. Germline V gene data show CDR1 as SGHRS and CDR2 as YFSETQ. The V end lost 5 bases, the J end lost 4 bases, and 18 bases lay between the germline ends. The CDR3 bases are TGCGCCAGCAGAGGCGTCGGGAGTACGCGAGAGACCCAGTACTTC. It translates to CASRGVGSTRETQYF.

This clone came up a few times. This chain joins TRBV18 and TRBJ1-4; 9 bases match TRBD1. This CDR3 comprises 14 residues. Losses at the gene ends were 3 bases for V and 7 bases for J; bases not matched to a gene: 3. Per germline, CDR1 KGHSH and CDR2 LQKENI. CDR3 nucleotides: TGTGCCAGCTCACCGGGACAGGGCATTGAAAAACTGTTTTTT. Amino acids: CASSPGQGIEKLFF.

The chain carries TRBV27 and TRBJ2-1; D is uncertain. Looked up from germline, CDR1 is MNHEY and CDR2 is SMNVEV (reference sequence). The CDR3 consists of 11 residues. Between the trimmed V and J ends, which lost 6 bases and 9 bases, there was a span of 9 bases. The CDR3 DNA reads TGTGCCAGCAGGTACTTAGGTGAGCAGTTCTTC. It codes for CASRYLGEQFF.